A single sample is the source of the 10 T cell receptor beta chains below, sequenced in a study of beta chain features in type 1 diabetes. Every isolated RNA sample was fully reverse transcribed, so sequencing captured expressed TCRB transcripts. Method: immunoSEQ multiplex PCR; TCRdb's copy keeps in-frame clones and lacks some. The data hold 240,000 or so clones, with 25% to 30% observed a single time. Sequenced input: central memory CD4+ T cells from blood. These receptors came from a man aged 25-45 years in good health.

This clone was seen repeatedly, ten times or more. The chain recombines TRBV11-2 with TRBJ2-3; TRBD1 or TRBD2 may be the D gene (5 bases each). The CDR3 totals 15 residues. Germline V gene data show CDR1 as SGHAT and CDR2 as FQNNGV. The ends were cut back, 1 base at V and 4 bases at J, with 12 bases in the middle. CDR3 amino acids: CASSLVGAPPDTQYF. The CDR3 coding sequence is TGTGCCAGCAGCTTAGTCGGGGCCCCCCCAGATACGCAGTATTTT.

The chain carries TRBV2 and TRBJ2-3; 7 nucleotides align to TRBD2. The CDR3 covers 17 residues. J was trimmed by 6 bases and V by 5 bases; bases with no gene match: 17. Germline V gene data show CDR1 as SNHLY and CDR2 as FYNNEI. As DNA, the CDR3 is TGTGCCAGCAGTTGGAGAAGCGGGGCCCAGAAGGGCGATACGCAGTATTTT. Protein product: CASSWRSGAQKGDTQYF.

CDR3 amino acids: CASSGYTDTQYF. Here the CDR3 DNA reads TGTGCCAGCAGCGGATACACAGATACGCAGTATTTT. The J gene is TRBJ2-3, the V gene TRBV7-2; D not resolved. The germline V gene encodes CDR1 SGHTA and CDR2 FQGNSA. The CDR3 is 12 amino acids. V was cut by 5 bases and J by 2 bases, with 5 bases left in between.

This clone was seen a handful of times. CDR3 residues: CASSSRILQINYGYTF. The DNA for the CDR3 is TGTGCCAGCAGCTCCCGGATATTACAGATTAACTATGGCTACACCTTC. The chain employs TRBV5-6 and TRBJ1-2, with D unresolved. The CDR3 length is 16 residues. Trimming took off 3 bases at V and 1 base at J, with 16 bases between the two ends. Per the germline V gene, CDR1 is SGHDT and CDR2 is YYEEEE.

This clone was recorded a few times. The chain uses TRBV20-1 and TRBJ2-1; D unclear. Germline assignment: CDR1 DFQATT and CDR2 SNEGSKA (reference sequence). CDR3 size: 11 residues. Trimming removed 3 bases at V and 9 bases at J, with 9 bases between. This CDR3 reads CSASDPPEQFF. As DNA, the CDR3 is TGCAGTGCTAGTGACCCCCCTGAGCAGTTCTTC.

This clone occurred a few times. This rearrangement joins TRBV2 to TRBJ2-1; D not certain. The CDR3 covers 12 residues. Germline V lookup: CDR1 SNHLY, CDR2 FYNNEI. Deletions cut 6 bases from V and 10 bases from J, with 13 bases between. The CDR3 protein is CASRIPGAEQFF. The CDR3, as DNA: TGTGCCAGCAGAATACCAGGAGCCGAGCAGTTCTTC.

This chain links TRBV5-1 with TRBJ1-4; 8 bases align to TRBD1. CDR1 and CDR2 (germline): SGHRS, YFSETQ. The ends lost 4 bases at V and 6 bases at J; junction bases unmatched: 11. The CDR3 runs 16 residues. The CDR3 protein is CASSPQSGQGYEKLFF. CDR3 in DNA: TGCGCCAGCAGCCCACAGAGTGGACAGGGTTATGAAAAACTGTTTTTT.

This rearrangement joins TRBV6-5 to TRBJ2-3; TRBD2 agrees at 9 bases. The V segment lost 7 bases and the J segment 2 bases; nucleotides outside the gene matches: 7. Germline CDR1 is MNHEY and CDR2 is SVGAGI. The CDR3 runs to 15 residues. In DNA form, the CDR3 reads TGTGCCAGCACTTCGACTAGCGGTTACACAGATACGCAGTATTTT. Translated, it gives CASTSTSGYTDTQYF.

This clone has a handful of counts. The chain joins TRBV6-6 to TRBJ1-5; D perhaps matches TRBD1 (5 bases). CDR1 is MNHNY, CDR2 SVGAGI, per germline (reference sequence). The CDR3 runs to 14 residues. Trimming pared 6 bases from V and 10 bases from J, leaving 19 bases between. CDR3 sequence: CASSLNHYRSPQHF. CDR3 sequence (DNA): TGTGCCAGCAGCCTGAACCATTACAGGAGCCCCCAGCATTTT.

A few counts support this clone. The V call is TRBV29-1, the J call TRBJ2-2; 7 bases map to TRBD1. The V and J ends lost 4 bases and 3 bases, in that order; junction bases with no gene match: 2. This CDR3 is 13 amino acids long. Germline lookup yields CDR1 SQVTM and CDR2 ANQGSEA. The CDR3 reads CSVGDRHTGELFF. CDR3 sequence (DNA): TGCAGCGTTGGGGACAGACACACCGGGGAGCTGTTTTTT.